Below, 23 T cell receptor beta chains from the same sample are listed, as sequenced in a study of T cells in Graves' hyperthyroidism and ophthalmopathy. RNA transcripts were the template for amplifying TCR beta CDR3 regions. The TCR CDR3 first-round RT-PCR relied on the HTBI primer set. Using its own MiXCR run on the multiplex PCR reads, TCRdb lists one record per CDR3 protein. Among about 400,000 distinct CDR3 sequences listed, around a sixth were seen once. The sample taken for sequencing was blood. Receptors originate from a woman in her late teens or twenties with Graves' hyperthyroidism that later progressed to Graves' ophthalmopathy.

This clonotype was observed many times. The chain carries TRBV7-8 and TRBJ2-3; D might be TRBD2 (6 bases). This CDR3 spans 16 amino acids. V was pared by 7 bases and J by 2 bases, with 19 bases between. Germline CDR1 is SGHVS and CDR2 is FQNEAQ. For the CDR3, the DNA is TGTGCCAGCATCCAGTACCGGGACTCTTTCACAGATACGCAGTATTTT. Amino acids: CASIQYRDSFTDTQYF. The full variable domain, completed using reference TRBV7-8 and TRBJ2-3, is GAGVSQSPRYKVAKRGQDVALRCDPISGHVSLFWYQQALGQGPEFLTYFQNEAQLDKSGLPSDRFFAERPEGSVSTLKIQRTQQEDSAVYLCASIQYRDSFTDTQYFGPGTRLTVL.

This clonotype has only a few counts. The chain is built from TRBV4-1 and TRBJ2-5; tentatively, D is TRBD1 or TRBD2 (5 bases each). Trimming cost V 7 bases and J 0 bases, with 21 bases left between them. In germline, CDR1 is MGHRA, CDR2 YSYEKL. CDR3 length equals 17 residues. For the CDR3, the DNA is TGCGCCAGCACCTACGTAATTTATCCGGGACACCAAGAGACCCAGTACTTC. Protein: CASTYVIYPGHQETQYF.

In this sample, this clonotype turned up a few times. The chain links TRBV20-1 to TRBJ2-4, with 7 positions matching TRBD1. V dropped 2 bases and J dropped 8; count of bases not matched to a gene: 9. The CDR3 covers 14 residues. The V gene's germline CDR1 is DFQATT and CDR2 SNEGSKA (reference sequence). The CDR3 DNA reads TGCAGTGCTAGAACCAGGGGGTTCGGCGACATTCAGTACTTC. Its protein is CSARTRGFGDIQYF.

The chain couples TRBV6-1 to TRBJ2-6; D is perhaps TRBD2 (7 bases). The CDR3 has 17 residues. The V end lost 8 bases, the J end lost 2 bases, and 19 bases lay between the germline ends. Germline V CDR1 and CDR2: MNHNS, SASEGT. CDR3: CASLPGGAGAGANVLTF. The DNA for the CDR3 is TGTGCCAGCCTGCCCGGGGGCGCGGGGGCTGGGGCCAACGTCCTGACTTTC.

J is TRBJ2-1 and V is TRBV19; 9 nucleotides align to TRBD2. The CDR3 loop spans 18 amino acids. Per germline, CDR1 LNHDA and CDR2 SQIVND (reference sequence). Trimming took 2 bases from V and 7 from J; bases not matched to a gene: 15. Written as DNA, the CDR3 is TGTGCCAGTAGTATATCTATACTAGCGGGTAGGTCCCTAAATGAGCAGTTCTTC. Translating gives CASSISILAGRSLNEQFF.

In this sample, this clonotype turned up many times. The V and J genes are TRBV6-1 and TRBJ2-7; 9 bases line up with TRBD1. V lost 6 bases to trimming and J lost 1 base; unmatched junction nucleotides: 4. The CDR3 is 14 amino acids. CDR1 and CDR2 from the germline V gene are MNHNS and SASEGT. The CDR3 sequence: CASRIGQGSYEQYF. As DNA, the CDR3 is TGTGCCAGCAGGATTGGACAGGGGTCCTACGAGCAGTACTTC.

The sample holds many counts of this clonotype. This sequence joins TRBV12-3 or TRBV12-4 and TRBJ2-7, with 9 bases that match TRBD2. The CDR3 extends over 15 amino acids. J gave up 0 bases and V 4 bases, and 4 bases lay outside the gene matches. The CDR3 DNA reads TGTGCCAGCAGTTCAACGACTAGCGGCTCCTACGAGCAGTACTTC. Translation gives CASSSTTSGSYEQYF.

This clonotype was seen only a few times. This CDR3 is CASAQNRDFGNTIYF. The CDR3 DNA follows: TGCGCCAGCGCGCAGAACAGGGACTTCGGAAACACCATATATTTT. V is TRBV4-1 and J is TRBJ1-3; tentatively, D is TRBD1 (6 bases). Germline CDR1 and CDR2: MGHRA and YSYEKL. The V gene lost 8 bases and the J gene lost 4 bases, with 18 bases spanning the gap. The CDR3 covers 15 residues.

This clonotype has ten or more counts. The CDR3 sequence is CASSFGQGGTDTQYF. DNA for the CDR3: TGTGCCAGCAGCTTCGGACAGGGAGGGACAGATACGCAGTATTTT. This chain joins TRBV7-9 and TRBJ2-3, with D possibly matching TRBD1 (8 bases). The V end lost 3 bases, the J end lost 3 bases, and 13 bases lay between the germline ends. The CDR3 is made up of 15 amino acids. CDR1 is SEHNR and CDR2 is FQNEAQ in the germline V gene (reference sequence).

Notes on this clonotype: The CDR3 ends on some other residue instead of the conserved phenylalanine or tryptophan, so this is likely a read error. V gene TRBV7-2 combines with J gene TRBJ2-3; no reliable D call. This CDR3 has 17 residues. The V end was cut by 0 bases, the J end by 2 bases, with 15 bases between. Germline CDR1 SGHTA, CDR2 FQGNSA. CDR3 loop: CASSLAQLRTLTDTQYL. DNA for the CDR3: TGTGCCAGCAGCTTAGCGCAACTGCGGACGCTCACAGATACGCAGTATCTT.

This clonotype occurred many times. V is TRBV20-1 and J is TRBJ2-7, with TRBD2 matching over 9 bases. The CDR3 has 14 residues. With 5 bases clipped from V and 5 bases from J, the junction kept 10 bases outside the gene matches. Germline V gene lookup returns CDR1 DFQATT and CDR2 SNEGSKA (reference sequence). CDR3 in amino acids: CSALQAGGVNEQYF. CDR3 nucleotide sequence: TGCAGTGCTTTACAAGCGGGAGGTGTGAACGAGCAGTACTTC.

DNA of the CDR3: TGTGCCAGCAGTGCCAGGGTCCAAGAGACCCAGTACTTC. Its translation: CASSARVQETQYF. This chain links TRBV27 with TRBJ2-5, with D perhaps TRBD1 (5 bases). Germline CDR1 reads MNHEY; CDR2 reads SMNVEV (reference sequence). Trimming shortened V by 5 bases and J by 1 base, and 8 bases separated the two germline ends. The length of the CDR3 is 13 residues.

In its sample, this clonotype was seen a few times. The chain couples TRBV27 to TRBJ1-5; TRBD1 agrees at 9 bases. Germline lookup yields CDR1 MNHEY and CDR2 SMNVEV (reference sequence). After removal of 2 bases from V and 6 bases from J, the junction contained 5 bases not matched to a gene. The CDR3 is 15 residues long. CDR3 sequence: CASSLTTGGSQPQHF. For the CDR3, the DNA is TGTGCCAGCAGTTTAACCACAGGGGGCAGTCAGCCCCAGCATTTT.

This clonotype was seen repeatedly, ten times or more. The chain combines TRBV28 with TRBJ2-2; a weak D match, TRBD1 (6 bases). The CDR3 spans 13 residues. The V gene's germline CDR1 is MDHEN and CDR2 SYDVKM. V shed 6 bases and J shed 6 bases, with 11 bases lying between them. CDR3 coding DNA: TGTGCCAGCAGCTCAGGGGCCCCCGGGGAGCTGTTTTTT. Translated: CASSSGAPGELFF.

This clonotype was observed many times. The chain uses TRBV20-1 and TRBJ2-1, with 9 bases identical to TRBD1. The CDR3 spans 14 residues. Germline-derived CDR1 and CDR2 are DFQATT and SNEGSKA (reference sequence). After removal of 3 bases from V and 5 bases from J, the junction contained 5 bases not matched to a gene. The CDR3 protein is CSASPGQGDNEQFF. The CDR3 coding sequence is TGCAGTGCTAGCCCGGGACAGGGAGACAATGAGCAGTTCTTC.

The CDR3 region is CASSHARSNQPQHF. The DNA for the CDR3 is TGTGCCAGCAGTCACGCGCGTAGCAATCAGCCCCAGCATTTT. The gene calls are TRBV6-1 and TRBJ1-5, with unresolved D. The germline V gene encodes CDR1 MNHNS and CDR2 SASEGT. The CDR3 totals 14 residues. V was cut by 5 bases and J by 0 bases, with 8 bases left in between.

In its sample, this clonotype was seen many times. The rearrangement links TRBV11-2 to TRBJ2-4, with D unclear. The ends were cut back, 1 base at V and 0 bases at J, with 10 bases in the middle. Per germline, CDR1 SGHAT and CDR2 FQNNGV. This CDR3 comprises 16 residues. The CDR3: CASSLGQSLAKNIQYF. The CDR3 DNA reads TGTGCCAGCAGCTTAGGGCAGTCACTAGCCAAAAACATTCAGTACTTC. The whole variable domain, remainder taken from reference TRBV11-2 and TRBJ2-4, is EAGVAQSPRYKIIEKRQSVAFWCNPISGHATLYWYQQILGQGPKLLIQFQNNGVVDDSQLPKDRFSAERLKGVDSTLKIQPAKLEDSAVYLCASSLGQSLAKNIQYFGAGTRLSVL.

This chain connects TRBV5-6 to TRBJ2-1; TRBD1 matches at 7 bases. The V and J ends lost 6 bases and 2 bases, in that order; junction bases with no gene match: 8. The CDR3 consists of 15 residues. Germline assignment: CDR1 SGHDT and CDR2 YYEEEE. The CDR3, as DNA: TGTGCCAGCAACTTTTCCCAGGGGGCCTACAATGAGCAGTTCTTC. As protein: CASNFSQGAYNEQFF.

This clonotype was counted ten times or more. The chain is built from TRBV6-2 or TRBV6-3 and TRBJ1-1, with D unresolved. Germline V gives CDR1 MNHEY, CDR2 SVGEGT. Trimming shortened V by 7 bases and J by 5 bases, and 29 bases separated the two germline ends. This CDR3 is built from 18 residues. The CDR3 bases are TGTGCCAGCACCCTAATAAATTTTGGCGGCAGAGGTAGAACTGAAGCTTTCTTT. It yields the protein CASTLINFGGRGRTEAFF.

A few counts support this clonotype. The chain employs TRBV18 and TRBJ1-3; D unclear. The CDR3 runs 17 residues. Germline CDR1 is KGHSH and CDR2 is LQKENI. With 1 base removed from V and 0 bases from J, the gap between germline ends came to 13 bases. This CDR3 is CASSPQATISSGNTIYF. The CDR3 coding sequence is TGTGCCAGCTCACCACAGGCGACAATCTCCTCTGGAAACACCATATATTTT.

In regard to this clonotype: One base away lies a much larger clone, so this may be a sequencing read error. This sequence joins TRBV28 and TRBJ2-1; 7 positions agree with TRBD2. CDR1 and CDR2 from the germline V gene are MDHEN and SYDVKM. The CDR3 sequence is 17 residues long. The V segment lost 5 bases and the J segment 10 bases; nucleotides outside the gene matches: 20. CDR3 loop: CASSGGGGRVGGLEQFF. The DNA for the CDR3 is TGTGCCAGCAGTGGGGGGGGGGGGAGGGTCGGCGGCCTAGAGCAGTTCTTC.

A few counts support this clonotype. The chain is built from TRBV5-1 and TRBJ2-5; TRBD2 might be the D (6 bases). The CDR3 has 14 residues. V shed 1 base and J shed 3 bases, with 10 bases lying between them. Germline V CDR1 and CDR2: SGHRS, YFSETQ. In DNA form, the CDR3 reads TGCGCCAGCAGCTTGCAAGGAGGGAAAGAGACCCAGTACTTC. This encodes CASSLQGGKETQYF.

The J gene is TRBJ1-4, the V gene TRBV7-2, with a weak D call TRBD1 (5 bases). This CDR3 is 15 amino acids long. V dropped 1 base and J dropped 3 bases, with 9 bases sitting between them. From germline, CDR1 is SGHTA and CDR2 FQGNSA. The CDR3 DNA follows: TGTGCCAGCAGCTTAGGGGACGCCGCTAATGAAAAACTGTTTTTT. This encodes CASSLGDAANEKLFF.